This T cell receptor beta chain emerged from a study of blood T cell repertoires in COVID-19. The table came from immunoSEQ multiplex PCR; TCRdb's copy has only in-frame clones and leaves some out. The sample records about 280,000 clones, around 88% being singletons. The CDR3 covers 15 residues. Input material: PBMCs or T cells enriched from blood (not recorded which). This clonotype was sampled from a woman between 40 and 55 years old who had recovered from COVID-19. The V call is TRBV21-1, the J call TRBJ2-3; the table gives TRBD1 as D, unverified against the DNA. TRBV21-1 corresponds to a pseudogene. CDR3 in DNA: TGTGCCAGCAGCAGACCCCACTTGGGCTGGGATACGCAGTATTTT. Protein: CASSRPHLGWDTQYF.